These T cell receptor beta chains were read from a single sample in a study of Graves' ophthalmopathy and Graves' hyperthyroidism. Via MiXCR, TCRdb re-called the multiplex PCR reads, giving one row per CDR3 protein. The sample gives 500,000 to 700,000 distinct CDR3 sequences, roughly 39% of which show up once; about 4.1% is in the top ten. What was sequenced was peripheral blood or thyroid tissue (not recorded which). Receptors were obtained from an adult man with Graves' hyperthyroidism. Each CDR3 is given with its conserved first and last residue. The order of the fields is V gene, clone size, D gene, J gene, CDR3 protein, CDR3 DNA. A D gene is named only where the DNA matches it firmly. Size is stated for part of the rows, as once, few or many counts, or as a class when the clone is expanded.

TRBV2	many	NA	TRBJ1-2	CASNGLVGYTF	TGTGCCAGCAACGGCCTAGTTGGCTACACCTTC
TRBV20-1	many	NA	TRBJ2-5	CSAAWRGLQETQYF	TGCAGTGCGGCCTGGCGGGGCCTCCAAGAGACCCAGTACTTC
TRBV5-5	few	NA	TRBJ1-1	CASSLEVGGRNTEAFF	TGTGCCAGCAGCTTGGAGGTTGGGGGGCGGAACACTGAAGCTTTCTTT
TRBV10-3	NA	NA	TRBJ1-3	CASSTIQGLGNTIYF	TGTGCCAGCAGTACCATCCAGGGACTTGGAAACACCATATATTTT
TRBV5-1	many	TRBD2	TRBJ2-6	CASSFTSGGARSSGANVLTF	TGCGCCAGCAGCTTTACTAGCGGGGGGGCCCGTTCCTCTGGGGCCAACGTCCTGACTTTC
TRBV7-9	NA	NA	TRBJ1-1	CASSLSRWENTEAFF	TGTGCCAGCAGCTTGAGCCGTTGGGAGAACACTGAAGCTTTCTTT
TRBV9	NA	NA	TRBJ2-7	CASSVGGTIYEQYF	TGTGCCAGCAGCGTAGGGGGGACCATATACGAGCAGTACTTC
TRBV6-6	few	NA	TRBJ2-5	CASSYQGVGSGRETQYF	TGTGCCAGCAGTTACCAAGGAGTAGGGTCAGGGCGCGAGACCCAGTACTTC
TRBV6-1	many	NA	TRBJ1-5	CASSARDPPQHF	TGTGCCAGCAGTGCAAGGGATCCGCCCCAGCATTTT
TRBV7-9	many	NA	TRBJ2-7	CASSLAIGGEQYF	TGTGCCAGCAGCTTAGCGATCGGGGGCGAGCAGTACTTC
TRBV28	few	NA	TRBJ1-1	CASSLIGQVNTEAFF	TGTGCCAGCAGTTTGATCGGACAAGTGAACACTGAAGCTTTCTTT
TRBV7-9	NA	NA	TRBJ2-3	CASSASRGGDTQYF	TGTGCCAGCAGCGCCTCCAGGGGCGGAGATACGCAGTATTTT
TRBV12-3/TRBV12-4	many	NA	TRBJ1-1	CASSFSGLMNTEAFF	TGTGCCAGCAGTTTTTCGGGGTTGATGAACACTGAAGCTTTCTTT
TRBV2	many	NA	TRBJ2-7	CASSPVEGKYF	TGTGCCAGCAGCCCAGTCGAAGGGAAGTACTTC
TRBV6-2/TRBV6-3	NA	NA	TRBJ1-2	CASSPRVGGDDGYTF	TGTGCCAGCTCACCACGGGTAGGGGGAGATGATGGCTACACCTTC
TRBV7-2	many	NA	TRBJ2-7	CASSLGASWEQYF	TGTGCCAGCAGCTTAGGGGCTAGTTGGGAGCAGTACTTC
TRBV20-1	NA	TRBD1	TRBJ1-4	CSANTGTASEKLFF	TGCAGTGCTAATACCGGGACAGCCTCGGAAAAACTGTTTTTT
TRBV28	few	TRBD1	TRBJ1-1	CASKGARYTEAFF	TGTGCCAGCAAGGGGGCAAGGTACACTGAAGCTTTCTTT
TRBV29-1	NA	TRBD1	TRBJ2-7	CSFRDSPYEQYF	TGCAGCTTCCGGGACAGCCCCTACGAGCAGTACTTC
TRBV7-6	many	NA	TRBJ1-3	CASSLAEGAGNTIYF	TGTGCCAGCAGCTTAGCGGAGGGGGCTGGAAACACCATATATTTT
TRBV12-3/TRBV12-4	once	NA	TRBJ2-5	CASSSTEKETQCF	TGTGCCAGCAGTTCTACCGAAAAAGAGACCCAGTGCTTC
TRBV27	few	NA	TRBJ2-7	CASSRQEVGGIYEQYF	TGTGCCAGCAGTCGACAGGAGGTAGGCGGGATCTACGAGCAGTACTTC
TRBV6-5	many	TRBD1	TRBJ1-1	CASSYSGTAVREAFF	TGTGCCAGCAGTTACTCAGGGACAGCCGTACGTGAAGCTTTCTTT
TRBV5-4	many	NA	TRBJ1-1	CASSQRGQGTEAFF	TGTGCCAGCAGCCAGAGAGGTCAGGGCACTGAAGCTTTCTTT
TRBV6-5	many	TRBD1	TRBJ1-2	CASSYSVGGRSYGYTF	TGTGCCAGCAGTTACTCGGTAGGGGGCCGAAGCTATGGCTACACCTTC
TRBV29-1	many	NA	TRBJ2-7	CSVEGIHGPSSYEQYF	TGCAGCGTTGAAGGCATTCATGGACCCAGCTCCTACGAGCAGTACTTC
TRBV12-3/TRBV12-4	many	NA	TRBJ1-1	CASSAVFRGTEAFF	TGTGCCAGCAGTGCCGTTTTTAGGGGCACTGAAGCTTTCTTT
TRBV15	NA	NA	TRBJ1-4	CATSRGAGADREKLFF	TGTGCCACCAGCAGAGGGGCAGGGGCTGATCGAGAAAAACTGTTTTTT
TRBV9	NA	NA	TRBJ2-7	CASSVGGTGSYEQYF	TGTGCCAGCAGCGTAGGAGGGACGGGGTCCTACGAGCAGTACTTC
TRBV7-2	few	TRBD1	TRBJ2-7	CASSSWTGRHEQYF	TGTGCCAGCAGCTCCTGGACAGGGAGACACGAGCAGTACTTC
TRBV10-3	NA	TRBD1	TRBJ2-2	CASSSPDRAATGELFF	TGTGCCAGCAGTTCCCCGGACAGGGCGGCCACCGGGGAGCTGTTTTTT
TRBV4-2	many	TRBD1	TRBJ2-5	CASSQDRTGEETQYF	TGTGCCAGCAGCCAAGATAGAACAGGGGAAGAGACCCAGTACTTC
TRBV25-1	NA	TRBD1	TRBJ1-5	CASSDGDRVNQPQHF	TGTGCCAGCAGTGATGGGGACAGGGTGAATCAGCCCCAGCATTTT
TRBV24-1	NA	TRBD1	TRBJ1-2	CATSENPGQAAPAYGYTF	TGTGCCACCAGTGAAAATCCGGGACAGGCCGCCCCCGCCTATGGCTACACCTTC
TRBV20-1	many	NA	TRBJ2-7	CSARDEVHSYEQYF	TGCAGTGCTAGAGATGAGGTTCACTCCTACGAGCAGTACTTC
TRBV25-1	many	NA	TRBJ1-6	CASSDGPSPLHF	TGTGCCAGCAGTGACGGACCTTCACCCCTCCACTTT
TRBV2	NA	NA	TRBJ1-4	CASSDRVGTNEKLFF	TGTGCCAGCAGTGACAGGGTGGGAACTAATGAAAAACTGTTTTTT
TRBV6-6	many	NA	TRBJ1-5	CASKLGSGSNQPQHF	TGTGCCAGCAAGTTGGGATCCGGCAGCAATCAGCCCCAGCATTTT
TRBV19	many	NA	TRBJ1-2	CASSMWYGYTF	TGTGCCAGTAGTATGTGGTATGGCTACACCTTC
TRBV6-5	many	TRBD1	TRBJ1-2	CASSSVDRGGGYTF	TGTGCCAGCAGTTCTGTGGACAGGGGGGGAGGCTACACCTTC
TRBV28	NA	NA	TRBJ1-6	CASSFMEVGNSPLHF	TGTGCCAGCAGTTTCATGGAGGTCGGTAATTCACCCCTCCACTTT
TRBV3-1	many	TRBD1	TRBJ2-7	CASSHDRGRQYF	TGTGCCAGCAGCCACGACAGGGGGCGGCAGTACTTC
TRBV29-1	many	TRBD1	TRBJ2-7	CSADSGTGLGEQYF	TGCAGCGCGGACTCCGGGACAGGGCTAGGGGAGCAGTACTTC
TRBV3-1	NA	NA	TRBJ1-2	CASSQATLKGYGYTF	TGTGCCAGCAGCCAAGCGACACTCAAGGGCTATGGCTACACCTTC
TRBV7-8	NA	NA	TRBJ2-1	CASSVGQAPDEQFF	TGTGCCAGCAGTGTTGGCCAAGCCCCCGATGAGCAGTTCTTC
TRBV27	few	NA	TRBJ1-1	CASSFLGRGTEAFF	TGTGCCAGCAGTTTTCTGGGTCGAGGAACTGAAGCTTTCTTT
TRBV20-1	once	TRBD1	TRBJ2-2	CSAWTGGVGTGELFF	TGCAGTGCTTGGACAGGGGGCGTCGGCACCGGGGAGCTGTTTTTT
TRBV20-1	many	NA	TRBJ2-5	CSAKGTPQETQYF	TGCAGTGCTAAGGGAACCCCCCAGGAGACCCAGTACTTC
TRBV12-3/TRBV12-4	NA	NA	TRBJ1-2	CASREQDQTYGYTF	TGTGCCAGCAGGGAACAGGACCAAACCTATGGCTACACCTTC
TRBV2	few	NA	TRBJ2-2	CASSARELFF	TGTGCCAGCAGTGCTAGGGAGCTGTTTTTT
TRBV12-3/TRBV12-4	many	TRBD1	TRBJ1-5	CASSLGTGQNQPQHF	TGTGCCAGCAGCCTGGGGACAGGCCAGAATCAGCCCCAGCATTTT
TRBV9	few	TRBD2	TRBJ2-2	CASSVALAGGSTGELFF	TGTGCCAGCAGCGTAGCTTTAGCGGGGGGGAGCACCGGGGAGCTGTTTTTT
TRBV12-3/TRBV12-4	few	NA	TRBJ1-5	CASRSQEHQPQHF	TGTGCCAGCAGAAGTCAGGAACACCAGCCCCAGCATTTT
TRBV20-1	many	NA	TRBJ2-7	CSASRGGGEQYF	TGCAGTGCTAGTAGGGGTGGTGGCGAGCAGTACTTC
TRBV12-3/TRBV12-4	NA	NA	TRBJ1-6	CASSAGKGYNSPLHF	TGTGCCAGCAGTGCCGGGAAGGGGTATAATTCACCCCTCCACTTT